The rows below give T cell receptor beta chains drawn from one sample of a study of blood T cell repertoires in COVID-19. TCRdb keeps only in-frame clones here, not all; method: immunoSEQ multiplex PCR. The data show about 84,000 clones, with less than 85% seen just once and roughly 6.6% held by the top ten. Sequenced input: peripheral blood. The origin of the receptors is a man between 65 and 85 years old with acute or convalescent COVID-19. Both conserved end residues are part of each CDR3. D genes are given only for firm matches. Size tells how often a clone was seen (once, few, many) or the class of an expanded clone, and some rows leave it out.

d_gene	abundance	v_gene	j_gene	CDR3nt	CDR3aa
NA	NA	TRBV5-1	TRBJ1-1	TGCGCCAGCAGCAGGCGGGGAGAAAACACTGAAGCTTTCTTT	CASSRRGENTEAFF
NA	NA	TRBV12-5	TRBJ1-1	TGTGCTAGTGGTTTGACTGTCGGGGGGGCTGAAGCTTTCTTT	CASGLTVGGAEAFF
TRBD2	once	TRBV19	TRBJ2-1	TGTGCCAGTAGTGGCAGCGGGAGCTCCTACAATGAGCAGTTCTTC	CASSGSGSSYNEQFF
TRBD2	NA	TRBV10-3	TRBJ2-7	TGTGCCATCAGCCGACTAGCGGGAGGGTACGAGCAGTACTTC	CAISRLAGGYEQYF
NA	NA	TRBV28	TRBJ1-3	TGTGCCAGCAGTGGTGCAGGGTCTGGAAACACCATATATTTT	CASSGAGSGNTIYF
TRBD1	NA	TRBV29-1	TRBJ1-2	TGCAGCGAAATACGTAGACAGGGACCTAACTATGGCTACACCTTC	CSEIRRQGPNYGYTF
TRBD2	NA	TRBV5-1	TRBJ2-3	TGCGCCAGCAGCTTCGGACTGCTAGCGGGGGGAGATACGCAGTATTTT	CASSFGLLAGGDTQYF
NA	NA	TRBV2	TRBJ2-7	TGTGCCAGCAGTGAGGACTTGACTCCCTACGAGCAGTACTTC	CASSEDLTPYEQYF
TRBD2	NA	TRBV12-5	TRBJ2-1	TGTGCTAGTGGTTTGGGTAGCGGGAGGGCCGACGATGAGCAGTTCTTC	CASGLGSGRADDEQFF
NA	NA	TRBV21-1	TRBJ1-5	TGTGCCAGCAGCAAAGTCCGCAGGGGGCAACACGACATTGGTCGGCCCCAGCATTTT	CASSKVRRGQHDIGRPQHF
NA	NA	TRBV28	TRBJ1-1	TGTGCCAGCAGTCCACGCCATACAGGATACACTGAAGCTTTCTTT	CASSPRHTGYTEAFF
NA	NA	TRBV30	TRBJ1-4	TGTGCCTGGAGTACGTACGGGACTAATGAAAAACTGTTTTTT	CAWSTYGTNEKLFF
NA	NA	TRBV2	TRBJ1-1	TGTGCCAGCACCCTTCGAGGGGAGGGGATGGCTTTCTTT	CASTLRGEGMAFF
NA	once	TRBV18	TRBJ2-2	TGTGCCAGCTCACCAACTACAGGGAAGAGCACCGGGGAGCTGTTTTTT	CASSPTTGKSTGELFF
TRBD1	few	TRBV19	TRBJ1-1	TGTGCCAGTAGTATAAGGAGACAGGGTACAACTGAAGCTTTCTTT	CASSIRRQGTTEAFF
NA	NA	TRBV18	TRBJ1-5	TGTGCCAGCTCACCAGAACAGGGTCGAAGCAATCAGCCCCAGCATTTT	CASSPEQGRSNQPQHF
NA	NA	TRBV14	TRBJ1-2	TGTGCCAGCAGCCAAGAAACCCGGCGGGCCTATGGCTACACCTTC	CASSQETRRAYGYTF
NA	few	TRBV13	TRBJ1-6	TGTGCCAGCAGCTCTCAAAGCATACAGGGCTTTAATTCACCCCTCCACTTT	CASSSQSIQGFNSPLHF
NA	few	TRBV7-2	TRBJ1-5	TGTGCCAGCAGCTTCGGGACTTATAGCAATCAGCCCCAGCATTTT	CASSFGTYSNQPQHF
TRBD1	NA	TRBV7-3	TRBJ2-3	TGTGCCAGCAGCTTAACAGGGGGCTACACAGATACGCAGTATTTT	CASSLTGGYTDTQYF
NA	NA	TRBV18	TRBJ1-1	TGTGCCAGCTCACCGGGGGCGGGGGGCGTAAGAACTGAAGCTTTCTTT	CASSPGAGGVRTEAFF
NA	once	TRBV29-1	TRBJ2-7	TGCAGCGTGGGCGACCCTAGGTACGAGCAGTACTTC	CSVGDPRYEQYF
NA	NA	TRBV3-1/TRBV3-2	TRBJ1-1	TGTGCCAGCAGCTTGGCAGGACGCGGGGCTGAAGCTTTCTTT	CASSLAGRGAEAFF
NA	NA	TRBV5-1	TRBJ2-3	TGCGCCAGCAGCTCTTCGGGACTCACCGAAACAGATACGCAGTATTTT	CASSSSGLTETDTQYF
NA	NA	TRBV5-5	TRBJ2-1	TGTGCCAGCAGCAACAGGGTCGATGAGCAGTTCTTC	CASSNRVDEQFF
NA	NA	TRBV13	TRBJ1-2	TGTGCCAGCAGCCGACGGGAGGGGAACTATGGCTACACCTTC	CASSRREGNYGYTF
NA	few	TRBV30	TRBJ2-1	TGTGCCTGGGAAGGGGTTCCCTACAATGAGCAGTTCTTC	CAWEGVPYNEQFF
NA	NA	TRBV7-9	TRBJ1-2	TGTGCCAGCAGCCCAGGGGCTACAAGCTATGGCTACACCTTC	CASSPGATSYGYTF
TRBD2	NA	TRBV7-3	TRBJ2-1	TGTGCCAGCAGCTTACTGGGCGGGAGGGCCGGAAATGAGCAGTTCTTC	CASSLLGGRAGNEQFF
NA	few	TRBV11-2	TRBJ1-2	TGTGCCAGCAGCTTAGATACAGAGCCCCTCTATGGCTACACCTTC	CASSLDTEPLYGYTF
TRBD1	NA	TRBV10-1	TRBJ1-5	TGCGCCAGACAGGGGGCCACTCGATCCAATAGCAATCAGCCCCAGCATTTT	CARQGATRSNSNQPQHF
NA	NA	TRBV5-1	TRBJ1-6	TGCGCCAGCAGCATAGGGGGGGTATATTCACCCCTCCACTTT	CASSIGGVYSPLHF
NA	once	TRBV14	TRBJ2-7	TGTGCCAGCAGCCAGAACTACTACGAGCAGTACTTC	CASSQNYYEQYF
NA	NA	TRBV7-6	TRBJ1-2	TGTGCCAGCAGCTTATCGCCTGTTAGTAGCTATGGCTACACCTTC	CASSLSPVSSYGYTF
TRBD1	NA	TRBV5-1	TRBJ1-3	TGCGCCAGCAGCCTCCGGGACAGGGATTCCTCTGGAAACACCATATATTTT	CASSLRDRDSSGNTIYF
TRBD2	NA	TRBV11-1	TRBJ2-3	TGTGCCAGCAGCTTGCTAACGGGAGGGCCGGAGTTGGCGCAGTATTTT	CASSLLTGGPELAQYF
NA	NA	TRBV7-2	TRBJ2-2	TGTGCCAGCAGCTTAGAGGCAGGACTCGGGGAGCTGTTTTTT	CASSLEAGLGELFF
NA	NA	TRBV5-1	TRBJ2-3	TGCGCCAGCAGCCCGAGATGGACAGCCGCCTCCACAGATACGCAGTATTTT	CASSPRWTAASTDTQYF
TRBD1	NA	TRBV6-5	TRBJ2-2	TGTGCCAGCAGTTATTCCGGGACAGCGAACACCGGGGAGCTGTTTTTT	CASSYSGTANTGELFF
TRBD1	NA	TRBV19	TRBJ1-2	TGTGCCAGTAGTATAACAGGGGGCGCCGGGGGCTACACCTTC	CASSITGGAGGYTF
NA	few	TRBV18	TRBJ1-5	TGTGCCAGCTCACCTCGGGACACCTCAAACCGGCCCCAGCATTTT	CASSPRDTSNRPQHF
TRBD1	NA	TRBV19	TRBJ1-1	TGTGCCAGTAGTATGAACCCGGGGACAGGCGTGAACACTGAAGCTTTCTTT	CASSMNPGTGVNTEAFF
TRBD1	NA	TRBV6-6	TRBJ1-2	TGTGCCAGCAGACCCGGGACAGGGGACTATGGCTACACCTTC	CASRPGTGDYGYTF
NA	NA	TRBV19	TRBJ1-1	TGTGCCAGTAGTACCGCAGAGAACACTGAAGCTTTCTTT	CASSTAENTEAFF
TRBD1	NA	TRBV7-9	TRBJ1-1	TGTGCCAGCAGCCGACCCGGACAGGTGAACGAAGCTTTCTTT	CASSRPGQVNEAFF
TRBD2	once	TRBV5-8	TRBJ2-3	TGTGCCAGCAGCTTGGGGCTAGCGGTCAAAGGGGATACGCAGTATTTT	CASSLGLAVKGDTQYF
TRBD1	once	TRBV7-7	TRBJ2-3	TGTGCCAGCAGCACAGGGGAAACAGATACGCAGTATTTT	CASSTGETDTQYF
TRBD1	NA	TRBV27	TRBJ2-5	TGTGCCAGCAGTTTGACAGGGTTAGAGACCCAGTACTTC	CASSLTGLETQYF
NA	few	TRBV2	TRBJ1-1	TGTGCCAGCAGTTTACAGAACACTGAAGCTTTCTTT	CASSLQNTEAFF
NA	NA	TRBV15	TRBJ1-5	TGTGCCACCAGCAGATCGGACACTAATCAGCCCCAGCATTTT	CATSRSDTNQPQHF
NA	NA	TRBV10-3	TRBJ1-1	TGTGCCATCAGTGAGACGGGCGGGGCCTTGAACACTGAAGCTTTCTTT	CAISETGGALNTEAFF
NA	NA	TRBV5-6	TRBJ2-7	TGTGCCAGCAGCTTGATACAGGCCTACGAGCAGTACTTC	CASSLIQAYEQYF
NA	few	TRBV19	TRBJ1-1	TGTGCCAGTATCCAGGGCCGCGAAGCTTTCTTT	CASIQGREAFF
NA	NA	TRBV5-4	TRBJ1-1	TGTGCCAGCAGCTTGGAGGCGGAAATGGACACTGAAGCTTTCTTT	CASSLEAEMDTEAFF
NA	NA	TRBV2	TRBJ1-4	TGTGCCAGCAGTGATGGGCAGGGGTATGAAAAACTGTTTTTT	CASSDGQGYEKLFF
NA	once	TRBV6-5	TRBJ1-2	TGTGCCAGCAGTTACGTGGGGGCTGACTATGGCTACACCTTC	CASSYVGADYGYTF
TRBD1	NA	TRBV14	TRBJ1-1	TGTGCCAGCAGTCGGGACAGCTTATACACTGAAGCTTTCTTT	CASSRDSLYTEAFF
TRBD2	once	TRBV28	TRBJ2-1	TGTGCCAGCAGTACCCGGGCTAGCGGGGACTACAATGAGCAGTTCTTC	CASSTRASGDYNEQFF
NA	NA	TRBV10-1	TRBJ2-3	TGCGCCAGCAGTGAAGGGGTTCCCGATACGCAGTATTTT	CASSEGVPDTQYF